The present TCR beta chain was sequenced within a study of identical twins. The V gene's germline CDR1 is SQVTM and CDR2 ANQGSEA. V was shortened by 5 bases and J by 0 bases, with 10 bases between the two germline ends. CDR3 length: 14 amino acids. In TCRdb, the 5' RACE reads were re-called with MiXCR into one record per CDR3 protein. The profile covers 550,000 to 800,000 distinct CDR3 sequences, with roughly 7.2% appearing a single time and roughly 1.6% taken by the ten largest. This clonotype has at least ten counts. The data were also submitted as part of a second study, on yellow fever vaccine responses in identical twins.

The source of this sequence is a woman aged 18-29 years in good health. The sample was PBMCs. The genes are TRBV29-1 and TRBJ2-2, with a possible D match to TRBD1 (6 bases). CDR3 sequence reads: CSVSGTTNTGELFF. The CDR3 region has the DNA TGCAGCGTTTCCGGGACAACGAACACCGGGGAGCTGTTTTTT.